This is a list of T cell receptor beta chains from one sample in a study of response to subunit inactivated influenza vaccine. TCRdb redid the calling of the RT-PCR reads with MiXCR, one entry per CDR3 protein. The sample holds 500,000 to 550,000 distinct CDR3 sequences, approximately 7.8% seen once. Sequences were derived from PBMCs from blood, sampled about 24 months after vaccination. All receptors derive from a man between 50 and 70 years old who received an inactivated influenza vaccine. CDR3s include the opening cysteine and the closing phenylalanine or tryptophan. A D gene is named only where the DNA matches it firmly. Clone size, where shown, is once, few, many, or a class for clones that have expanded.

d_gene: .; j_gene: TRBJ1-1; abundance: many; v_gene: TRBV10-3; CDR3aa: CAISESANVNTEAFF; CDR3nt: TGTGCCATCAGTGAGTCTGCGAACGTGAACACTGAAGCTTTCTTT
d_gene: .; j_gene: TRBJ1-4; abundance: .; v_gene: TRBV2; CDR3aa: CASSWGDLNEKLFF; CDR3nt: TGTGCCAGCAGTTGGGGGGACCTCAATGAAAAACTGTTTTTT
d_gene: .; j_gene: TRBJ1-3; abundance: .; v_gene: TRBV2; CDR3aa: CASSADSVSGNTIYF; CDR3nt: TGTGCCAGCAGTGCGGACTCGGTCTCTGGAAACACCATATATTTT
d_gene: .; j_gene: TRBJ1-2; abundance: many; v_gene: TRBV15; CDR3aa: CATSRVGGIDGYTF; CDR3nt: TGTGCCACCAGCAGAGTCGGGGGGATCGATGGCTACACCTTC
d_gene: .; j_gene: TRBJ2-5; abundance: few; v_gene: TRBV7-2; CDR3aa: CASSPRSGGPQYF; CDR3nt: TGTGCCAGCAGCCCGAGGAGCGGAGGTCCCCAGTACTTC
d_gene: TRBD1; j_gene: TRBJ1-5; abundance: many; v_gene: TRBV27; CDR3aa: CASNQEGPDRGQPQHF; CDR3nt: TGTGCCAGCAACCAAGAAGGGCCAGACAGGGGACAGCCCCAGCATTTT
d_gene: TRBD1; j_gene: TRBJ1-5; abundance: few; v_gene: TRBV27; CDR3aa: CASSPWATGGRNQPQHF; CDR3nt: TGTGCCAGCAGTCCCTGGGCAACAGGGGGTCGCAATCAGCCCCAGCATTTT
d_gene: .; j_gene: TRBJ2-7; abundance: many; v_gene: TRBV7-2; CDR3aa: CASSLGFRSPYEQYF; CDR3nt: TGTGCCAGCAGCTTAGGATTCAGGTCTCCCTACGAGCAGTACTTC
d_gene: TRBD1; j_gene: TRBJ2-1; abundance: many; v_gene: TRBV5-1; CDR3aa: CASRSGQGNYNEQFF; CDR3nt: TGCGCCAGCCGATCGGGACAGGGAAATTACAATGAGCAGTTCTTC
d_gene: .; j_gene: TRBJ2-5; abundance: many; v_gene: TRBV4-1; CDR3aa: CASSQGSVYQETQYF; CDR3nt: TGCGCCAGCAGCCAAGGTTCGGTGTACCAAGAGACCCAGTACTTC
d_gene: TRBD1; j_gene: TRBJ2-7; abundance: many; v_gene: TRBV3-1; CDR3aa: CASSPPGTGANEQYF; CDR3nt: TGTGCCAGCAGTCCTCCCGGGACAGGGGCCAACGAGCAGTACTTC
d_gene: TRBD2; j_gene: TRBJ2-4; abundance: few; v_gene: TRBV3-1; CDR3aa: CASSKGTSGGATKNIQYF; CDR3nt: TGTGCCAGCAGCAAGGGGACTAGCGGGGGAGCGACCAAAAACATTCAGTACTTC
d_gene: .; j_gene: TRBJ1-1; abundance: many; v_gene: TRBV20-1; CDR3aa: CSALDRRKGTEAFF; CDR3nt: TGCAGTGCTCTCGACAGGCGGAAGGGCACTGAAGCTTTCTTT
d_gene: .; j_gene: TRBJ2-3; abundance: many; v_gene: TRBV12-3/TRBV12-4; CDR3aa: CASRPGSDTQYF; CDR3nt: TGTGCCAGCAGGCCAGGGTCAGATACGCAGTATTTT
d_gene: TRBD2; j_gene: TRBJ2-2; abundance: .; v_gene: TRBV5-1; CDR3aa: CASSSGPSGIAGNTGELFF; CDR3nt: TGCGCCAGCAGCTCAGGACCCTCGGGGATAGCGGGGAACACCGGGGAGCTGTTTTTT
d_gene: TRBD2; j_gene: TRBJ2-7; abundance: few; v_gene: TRBV7-8; CDR3aa: CASSLGGLAGASYEQYF; CDR3nt: TGTGCCAGCAGCTTAGGGGGACTAGCGGGAGCCTCCTACGAGCAGTACTTC
d_gene: .; j_gene: TRBJ2-3; abundance: .; v_gene: TRBV7-9; CDR3aa: CASTFSSDTQYF; CDR3nt: TGTGCCAGCACCTTTTCTTCAGATACGCAGTATTTT
d_gene: TRBD1; j_gene: TRBJ2-1; abundance: .; v_gene: TRBV7-2; CDR3aa: CASSSYRGLGYNEQFF; CDR3nt: TGTGCCAGCAGCTCCTACAGGGGGTTAGGGTACAATGAGCAGTTCTTC
d_gene: TRBD2; j_gene: TRBJ2-5; abundance: few; v_gene: TRBV5-1; CDR3aa: CASSPRVSGIETQYF; CDR3nt: TGCGCCAGCAGCCCTAGGGTTAGCGGGATTGAGACCCAGTACTTC
d_gene: TRBD1; j_gene: TRBJ2-2; abundance: .; v_gene: TRBV4-1; CDR3aa: CASSTQGAISPGELFF; CDR3nt: TGCGCCAGCAGTACTCAGGGGGCTATTAGCCCCGGGGAGCTGTTTTTT
d_gene: .; j_gene: TRBJ2-2; abundance: many; v_gene: TRBV5-1; CDR3aa: CASSAYTNGELFF; CDR3nt: TGCGCCAGCAGCGCATACACAAACGGGGAGCTGTTTTTT
d_gene: .; j_gene: TRBJ1-5; abundance: .; v_gene: TRBV5-6; CDR3aa: CASSDYRGNQPQHF; CDR3nt: TGTGCCAGCAGTGATTACAGGGGCAATCAGCCCCAGCATTTT
d_gene: TRBD2; j_gene: TRBJ2-2; abundance: .; v_gene: TRBV7-7; CDR3aa: CASSAGGPSTGELFF; CDR3nt: TGTGCCAGCTCTGCGGGAGGCCCGAGCACCGGGGAGCTGTTTTTT
d_gene: TRBD1; j_gene: TRBJ1-3; abundance: many; v_gene: TRBV7-8; CDR3aa: CASRLGTDGNTIYF; CDR3nt: TGTGCCAGCCGCTTAGGGACAGACGGAAACACCATATATTTT
d_gene: .; j_gene: TRBJ2-7; abundance: few; v_gene: TRBV30; CDR3aa: CAWNRAGAKYEQYF; CDR3nt: TGTGCCTGGAATCGGGCAGGGGCGAAATACGAGCAGTACTTC
d_gene: TRBD2; j_gene: TRBJ2-5; abundance: .; v_gene: TRBV5-1; CDR3aa: CASSLATSGGAGETQYF; CDR3nt: TGCGCCAGCAGCTTGGCGACTAGCGGGGGGGCCGGTGAGACCCAGTACTTC
d_gene: TRBD1; j_gene: TRBJ1-6; abundance: .; v_gene: TRBV4-3; CDR3aa: CASSRTGTGFGSPLHF; CDR3nt: TGCGCCAGCAGCCGCACCGGGACAGGGTTTGGATCACCCCTCCACTTT
d_gene: TRBD1; j_gene: TRBJ2-1; abundance: few; v_gene: TRBV20-1; CDR3aa: CSARFISRDRGYSYNEQFF; CDR3nt: TGCAGTGCTAGATTTATTAGCCGGGACAGGGGGTACTCCTACAATGAGCAGTTCTTC